The rows below give T cell receptor beta chains drawn from one sample of a study of shared T cell receptors in the human thymus. Sequencing was performed with immunoSEQ multiplex PCR; in TCRdb, only in-frame clones are kept and a portion is missing. Seen here are approximately 760,000 clones, 70% to 90% observed once, and the top ten hold roughly 0.01%. These data also formed part of another study, on human thymus T cells.

The sequenced sample consisted of thymocytes. These receptors were taken from a girl under three years old with a congenital heart defect. Each CDR3 is given with its conserved first and last residue. D genes are given only for firm matches. A row's size may be missing; if present it is once, few, many or a size class.

V	length	size	J	D	DNA	CDR3
TRBV6-5	15	-	TRBJ2-1	TRBD1	TGTGCCAGCAGTTACGAGGGGGCTACCTACAATGAGCAGTTCTTC	CASSYEGATYNEQFF
TRBV5-6	17	-	TRBJ1-6	-	TGTGCCAGCAGCTTGCTTCGGGGTAGCTCCTATAATTCACCCCTCCACTTT	CASSLLRGSSYNSPLHF
TRBV6-5	14	-	TRBJ2-7	TRBD1	TGTGCCAGCAGTTCAACGGGACAGGGAGGGGTGCAGTACTTC	CASSSTGQGGVQYF
TRBV5-6	17	-	TRBJ2-2	TRBD1	TGTGCCAGCAGCTTGGTATGGGACAGGGTTTGCGCCGGGGAGCTGTTTTTT	CASSLVWDRVCAGELFF
TRBV10-3	16	-	TRBJ1-4	-	TGTGCCATCAGTGAGTCAATCAGAGGCGGCCAGAGAGAACTGTTTTTT	CAISESIRGGQRELFF
TRBV4-1	16	-	TRBJ1-2	TRBD1	TGCGCCAGCAGCCAAGGAAAGGGACAGGGCCGGTATGGCTACACCTTC	CASSQGKGQGRYGYTF
TRBV28	13	-	TRBJ1-4	-	TGTGCCAGCAGGGGGGGGCGGAATGAAAAACTGTTTTTT	CASRGGRNEKLFF
TRBV6-6	13	-	TRBJ1-2	-	TGTGCCAGCAGTTACTCTTGGGGGGACGGCTACACCTTC	CASSYSWGDGYTF
TRBV4-3	15	-	TRBJ1-2	TRBD1	TGCGCCAGCAGCCAATCGACAGGGGTGAACTATGGCTACACCTTC	CASSQSTGVNYGYTF
TRBV18	14	few	TRBJ1-6	-	TGTGCCAGCTCCCCTAATGGGCGAAATTCACCCCTCCACTTT	CASSPNGRNSPLHF
TRBV9	15	-	TRBJ1-5	-	TGTGCCAGCAGCGAGGGGGAATTCGACAATCAGCCCCAGCATTTT	CASSEGEFDNQPQHF
TRBV27	15	-	TRBJ1-4	-	TGTGCCAGCAGTTTACAGTCGGGGGGTAATGAAAAACTGTTTTTT	CASSLQSGGNEKLFF
TRBV28	16	-	TRBJ2-3	TRBD2	TGTGCCAGCAGTCCCCTTCTGGGCGGGGGTACAGATACGCAGTATTTT	CASSPLLGGGTDTQYF
TRBV14	18	few	TRBJ1-6	TRBD1	TGTGCCAGCAGCCAACAGGGGGCCTCGGGGTCCTATAATTCACCCCTCCACTTT	CASSQQGASGSYNSPLHF
TRBV9	14	-	TRBJ2-7	TRBD2	TGTGCCAGCAGCGTAGCCAGCGGGGGGTTCGAGCAGTACTTC	CASSVASGGFEQYF
TRBV4-1	14	-	TRBJ1-6	-	TGCGCCAGCAGCCAAGATTGGTGGAGTTCACCCCTCCACTTT	CASSQDWWSSPLHF
TRBV7-2	16	-	TRBJ2-3	-	TGTGCCAGCAGCTTAGCGCGGCAGGGGAGAACAGATACGCAGTATTTT	CASSLARQGRTDTQYF
TRBV4-2	14	-	TRBJ2-7	-	TGTGCCAGCAGCCAAGGGCCAGGGTCCTACGAGCAGTACTTC	CASSQGPGSYEQYF
TRBV6-1	14	-	TRBJ1-5	TRBD1	TGTGCCAGCAGTGAACGACAGGGGTATCAGCCCCAGCATTTT	CASSERQGYQPQHF
TRBV5-1	16	-	TRBJ2-1	TRBD2	TGCGCCAGCAGCTTGGCGCTAGCGGGTATGGGCAATGAGCAGTTCTTC	CASSLALAGMGNEQFF
TRBV13	14	-	TRBJ2-7	-	TGTGCCAGCAGTTTTGGACAGATTCACTACGAGCAGTACTTC	CASSFGQIHYEQYF
TRBV6-5	13	-	TRBJ2-5	-	TGTGCCAGCATAAGTAGCGGCCAAGAGACCCAGTACTTC	CASISSGQETQYF
TRBV6-5	16	-	TRBJ2-1	TRBD2	TGTGCCAGCAGTTGCCCCTCCCAGCGGGGTTACAATGAGCAGTTCTTC	CASSCPSQRGYNEQFF
TRBV12-5	16	-	TRBJ2-1	TRBD2	TGTGCTAGTGGTTTGGTTGGAGCGGGGGGGCATGATGAGCAGTTCTTC	CASGLVGAGGHDEQFF
TRBV10-2	17	-	TRBJ2-6	TRBD1	TGCGCCAGCAGGGGGACAGGGGTTTGGACTGGGGCCAACGTCCTGACTTTC	CASRGTGVWTGANVLTF
TRBV6-6	15	-	TRBJ1-5	TRBD1	TGTGCCAGCAGCCACCCGGGACAGGGCGATCAGCCCCAGCATTTT	CASSHPGQGDQPQHF
TRBV5-1	16	-	TRBJ1-2	-	TGCGCCAGCAGCTTGGATTATCAGGGGATCGTCTATGGCTACACCTTC	CASSLDYQGIVYGYTF
TRBV10-3	22	-	TRBJ1-1	TRBD1	TGTGCCATCAGCGATCCCACCTCATACAGGGGGCTGGCTGTTTTGTCGAACACTGAAGCTTTCTTT	CAISDPTSYRGLAVLSNTEAFF
TRBV10-3	18	-	TRBJ2-1	TRBD2	TGTGCCATCAGCCTCTCTCTTGCCGGGACTAGGGACAACAATGAGCAGTTCTTC	CAISLSLAGTRDNNEQFF
TRBV2	23	-	TRBJ1-6	TRBD1	TGTGCCAGCAGTGAAGTGGGACAGGGGCAGGTGAGGGTACCTAGCTCCTATAATTCACCCCTCCACTTT	CASSEVGQGQVRVPSSYNSPLHF
TRBV7-9	17	-	TRBJ1-1	TRBD1	TGTGCCAGCAGCTCTGCGACAGGGACTTACTCAAACACTGAAGCTTTCTTT	CASSSATGTYSNTEAFF
TRBV2	22	-	TRBJ1-5	-	TGTGCCAGCAGTGAAAGATCCGGCGGCTGCGGGATTTTTAAGGGGCCTTCAGAGCCCCAGCATTTT	CASSERSGGCGIFKGPSEPQHF
TRBV7-9	14	-	TRBJ2-3	-	TGTGCCAGCAGCTTGGACAGCCTCCCTAAAAGGCAGTATTTT	CASSLDSLPKRQYF
TRBV29-1	10	-	TRBJ1-1	-	TGCAGCGTGAACCCACGAGGTGCTTTCTTT	CSVNPRGAFF
TRBV5-6	13	once	TRBJ1-2	TRBD1	TGTGCCAGCAGCACCGGGACAGGGGCCGGCTACACCTTC	CASSTGTGAGYTF
TRBV4-3	14	-	TRBJ2-7	-	TGCGCCAGCAGCCAAGATTTTACGGGGGACGCTTCGTACTTC	CASSQDFTGDASYF
TRBV7-2	15	few	TRBJ2-5	TRBD2	TGTGCCAGCAGCTTACTAGCGGGGGCCCAAGAGACCCAGTACTTC	CASSLLAGAQETQYF
TRBV18	15	few	TRBJ2-5	TRBD1	TGTGCCAGCTCACCAAGCCCAGGGGGCGGAGAGACCCAGTACTTC	CASSPSPGGGETQYF
TRBV5-6	17	few	TRBJ2-1	TRBD1	TGTGCCAGCAGCAACTTTGCCCGGGACAGACGCCTCAATGAGCAGTTCTTC	CASSNFARDRRLNEQFF
TRBV7-7	19	once	TRBJ2-5	TRBD1	TGTGCTAGCAGCTTGAGGACAGGGGGCGGAGGGGACAGACAAGAGACCCAGTACTTC	CASSLRTGGGGDRQETQYF
TRBV2	15	few	TRBJ2-1	-	TGTGCCAGCAGTGAATTCGGACAGAAGTACAATGAGCAGTTCTTC	CASSEFGQKYNEQFF
TRBV11-2	17	-	TRBJ1-4	TRBD1	TGTGCCAGCAGCTTGTTTTCCGACAGGGGGCATAATGAAAAACTGTTTTTT	CASSLFSDRGHNEKLFF
TRBV9	16	-	TRBJ2-7	TRBD1	TGTGCCAGCAGCGTAGCCGTGGGACAGGGTCCCTACGAGCAGTACTTC	CASSVAVGQGPYEQYF